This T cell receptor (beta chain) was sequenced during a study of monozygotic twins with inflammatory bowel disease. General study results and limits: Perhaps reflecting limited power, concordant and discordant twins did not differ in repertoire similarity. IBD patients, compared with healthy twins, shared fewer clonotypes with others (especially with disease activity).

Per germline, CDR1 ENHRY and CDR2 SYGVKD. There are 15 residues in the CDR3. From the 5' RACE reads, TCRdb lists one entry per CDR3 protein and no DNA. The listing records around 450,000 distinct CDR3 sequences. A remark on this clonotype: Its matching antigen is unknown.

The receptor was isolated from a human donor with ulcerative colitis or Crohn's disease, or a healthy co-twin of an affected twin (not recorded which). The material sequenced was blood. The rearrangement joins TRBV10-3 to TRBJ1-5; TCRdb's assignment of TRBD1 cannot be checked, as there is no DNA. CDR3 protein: CAINEGGQSNQPQHF.